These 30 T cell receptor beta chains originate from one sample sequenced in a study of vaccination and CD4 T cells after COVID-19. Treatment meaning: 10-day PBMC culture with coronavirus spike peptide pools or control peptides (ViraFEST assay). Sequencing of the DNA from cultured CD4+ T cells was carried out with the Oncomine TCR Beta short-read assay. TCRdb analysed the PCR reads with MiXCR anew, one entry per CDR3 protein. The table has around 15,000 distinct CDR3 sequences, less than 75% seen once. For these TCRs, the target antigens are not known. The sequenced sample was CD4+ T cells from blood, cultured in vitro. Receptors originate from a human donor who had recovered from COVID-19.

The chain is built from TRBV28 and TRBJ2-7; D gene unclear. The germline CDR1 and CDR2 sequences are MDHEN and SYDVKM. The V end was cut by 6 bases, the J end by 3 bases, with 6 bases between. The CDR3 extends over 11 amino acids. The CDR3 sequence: CASRTRYEQYF. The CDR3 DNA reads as TGTGCCAGCAGAACGCGCTACGAGCAGTACTTC.

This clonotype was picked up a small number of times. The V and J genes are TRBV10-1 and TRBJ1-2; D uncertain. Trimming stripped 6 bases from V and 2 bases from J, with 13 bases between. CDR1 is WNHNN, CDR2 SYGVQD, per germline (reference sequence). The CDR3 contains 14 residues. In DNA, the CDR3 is TGCGCCAGCAGCCTGACACGGGAAAACTATGGCTACACCTTC. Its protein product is CASSLTRENYGYTF.

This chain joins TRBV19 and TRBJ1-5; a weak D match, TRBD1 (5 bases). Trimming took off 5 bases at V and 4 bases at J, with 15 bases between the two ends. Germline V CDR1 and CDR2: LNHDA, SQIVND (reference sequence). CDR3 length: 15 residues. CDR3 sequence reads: CASSSRREGNQPQHF. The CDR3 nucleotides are TGTGCCAGTAGTTCCCGCAGGGAGGGGAATCAGCCCCAGCATTTT.

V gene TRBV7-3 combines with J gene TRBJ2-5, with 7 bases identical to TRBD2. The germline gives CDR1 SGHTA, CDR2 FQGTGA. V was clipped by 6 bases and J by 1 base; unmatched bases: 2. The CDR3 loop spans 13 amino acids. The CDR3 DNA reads TGTGCCAGCAGGCCTAGCGGCCAAGAGACCCAGTACTTC. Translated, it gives CASRPSGQETQYF.

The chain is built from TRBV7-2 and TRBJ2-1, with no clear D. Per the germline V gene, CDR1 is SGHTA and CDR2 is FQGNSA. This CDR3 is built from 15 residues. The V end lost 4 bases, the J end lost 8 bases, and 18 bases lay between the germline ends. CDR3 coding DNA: TGTGCCAGCAGCTCCTATCAGAAGCCTTGGGATGAGCAGTTCTTC. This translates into CASSSYQKPWDEQFF.

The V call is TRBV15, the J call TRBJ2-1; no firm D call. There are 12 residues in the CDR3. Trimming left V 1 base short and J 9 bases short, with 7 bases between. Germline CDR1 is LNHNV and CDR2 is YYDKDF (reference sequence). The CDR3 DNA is TGTGCCACCAGCAGAGGTTATTCTGAGCAGTTCTTC. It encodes CATSRGYSEQFF.

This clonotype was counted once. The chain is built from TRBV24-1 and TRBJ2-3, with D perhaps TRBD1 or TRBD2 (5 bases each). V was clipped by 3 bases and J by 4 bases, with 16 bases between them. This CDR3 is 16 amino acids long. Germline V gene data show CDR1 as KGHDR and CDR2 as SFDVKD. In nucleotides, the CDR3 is TGTGCCACCAGTGATCGGGGCACCTACGGGGCAGATACGCAGTATTTT. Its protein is CATSDRGTYGADTQYF.

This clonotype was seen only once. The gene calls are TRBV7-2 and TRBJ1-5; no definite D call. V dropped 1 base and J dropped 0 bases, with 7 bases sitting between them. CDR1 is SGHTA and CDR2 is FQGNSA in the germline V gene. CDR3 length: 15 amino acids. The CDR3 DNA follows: TGTGCCAGCAGCTTAGAACAGAATAGCAATCAGCCCCAGCATTTT. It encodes CASSLEQNSNQPQHF.

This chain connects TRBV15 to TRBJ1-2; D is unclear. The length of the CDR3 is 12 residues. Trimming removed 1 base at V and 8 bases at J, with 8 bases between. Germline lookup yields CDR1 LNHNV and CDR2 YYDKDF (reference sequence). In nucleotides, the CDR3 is TGTGCCACCAGCAGAGCCCCCGGGGGCTACACCTTC. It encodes CATSRAPGGYTF.

The CDR3, as DNA: TGTGCCAGCAGCTTCCGCGCGGCCGATACGCAGTATTTT. This sequence encodes CASSFRAADTQYF. This chain connects TRBV7-3 to TRBJ2-3; D remains ambiguous. Trimming cost V 3 bases and J 6 bases, with 10 bases left between them. The CDR3 loop spans 13 amino acids. Germline CDR1 and CDR2: SGHTA and FQGTGA.

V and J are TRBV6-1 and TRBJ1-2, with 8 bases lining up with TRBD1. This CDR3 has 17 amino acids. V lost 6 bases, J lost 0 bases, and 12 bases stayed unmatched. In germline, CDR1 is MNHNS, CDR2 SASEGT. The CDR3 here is CASRVGGQARANYGYTF. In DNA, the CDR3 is TGTGCCAGCAGGGTTGGGGGACAGGCCAGAGCTAACTATGGCTACACCTTC.

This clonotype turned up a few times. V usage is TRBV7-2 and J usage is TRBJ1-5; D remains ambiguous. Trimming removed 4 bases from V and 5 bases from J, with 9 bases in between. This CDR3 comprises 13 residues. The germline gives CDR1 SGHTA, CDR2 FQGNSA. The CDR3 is CASSSEGDQPQHF. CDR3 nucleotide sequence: TGTGCCAGCAGCTCAGAAGGAGATCAGCCCCAGCATTTT.

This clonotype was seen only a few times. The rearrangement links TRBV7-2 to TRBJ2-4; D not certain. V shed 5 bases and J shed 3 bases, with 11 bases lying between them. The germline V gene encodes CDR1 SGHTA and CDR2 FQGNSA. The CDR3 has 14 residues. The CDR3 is CASSPLLDKNIQYF. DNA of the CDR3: TGTGCCAGCAGCCCCCTTCTAGACAAAAACATTCAGTACTTC. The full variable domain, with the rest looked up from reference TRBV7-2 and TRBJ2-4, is GAGVSQSPSNKVTEKGKDVELRCDPISGHTALYWYRQSLGQGLEFLIYFQGNSAPDKSGLPSDRFSAERTGGSVSTLTIQRTQQEDSAVYLCASSPLLDKNIQYFGAGTRLSVL.

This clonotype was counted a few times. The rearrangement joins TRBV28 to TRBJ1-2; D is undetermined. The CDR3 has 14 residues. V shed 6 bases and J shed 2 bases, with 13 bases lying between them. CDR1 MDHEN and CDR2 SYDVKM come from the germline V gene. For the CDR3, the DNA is TGTGCCAGCAGACGCCAGGACCAAAACTATGGCTACACCTTC. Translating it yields CASRRQDQNYGYTF.

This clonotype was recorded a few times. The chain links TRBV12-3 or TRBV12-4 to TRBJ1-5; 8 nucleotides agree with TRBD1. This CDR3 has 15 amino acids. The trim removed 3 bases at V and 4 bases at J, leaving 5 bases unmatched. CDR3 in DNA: TGTGCCAGCAGTTTCCCCGGGACAGGAAATCAGCCCCAGCATTTT. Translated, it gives CASSFPGTGNQPQHF.

Written as DNA, the CDR3 is TGTGCCAGCAGCTTAGGTCCCAGGATGGAGACCCAGTACTTC. Amino acid sequence: CASSLGPRMETQYF. This chain joins TRBV7-2 and TRBJ2-5; D unclear. Trimming left V 1 base short and J 5 bases short, with 11 bases between. In germline, CDR1 is SGHTA, CDR2 FQGNSA. The CDR3 totals 14 residues.

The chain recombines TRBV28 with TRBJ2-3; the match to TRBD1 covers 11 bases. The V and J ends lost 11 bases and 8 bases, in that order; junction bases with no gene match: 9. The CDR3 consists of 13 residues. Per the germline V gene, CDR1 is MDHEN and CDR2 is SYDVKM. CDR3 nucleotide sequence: TGTGCCGTCCCCGGACAGGGGGCGGGTACGCAGTATTTT. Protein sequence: CAVPGQGAGTQYF.

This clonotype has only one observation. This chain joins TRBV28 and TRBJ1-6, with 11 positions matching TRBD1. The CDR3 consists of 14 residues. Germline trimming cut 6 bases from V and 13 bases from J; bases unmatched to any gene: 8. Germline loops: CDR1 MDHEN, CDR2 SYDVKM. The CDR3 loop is CASRAGTGGGPLHF. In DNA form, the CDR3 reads TGTGCCAGCAGGGCCGGGACAGGGGGTGGCCCCCTCCACTTT. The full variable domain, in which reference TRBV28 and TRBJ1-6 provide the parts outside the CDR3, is DVKVTQSSRYLVKRTGEKVFLECVQDMDHENMFWYRQDPGLGLRLIYFSYDVKMKEKGDIPEGYSVSREKKERFSLILESASTNQTSMYLCASRAGTGGGPLHFGNGTRLTVT.

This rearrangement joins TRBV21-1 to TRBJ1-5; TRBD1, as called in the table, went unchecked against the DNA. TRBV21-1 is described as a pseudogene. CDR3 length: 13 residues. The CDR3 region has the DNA TGTGCCAGCACCCTGGGTAGCAATCAGCCCCAGCATTTT. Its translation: CASTLGSNQPQHF.

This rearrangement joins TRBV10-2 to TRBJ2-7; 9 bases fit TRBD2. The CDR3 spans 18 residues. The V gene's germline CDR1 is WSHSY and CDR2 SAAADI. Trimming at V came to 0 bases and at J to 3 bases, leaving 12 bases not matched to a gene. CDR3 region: CASSESLTLTSGYYEQYF. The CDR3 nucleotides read TGCGCCAGCAGTGAGTCGCTCACACTGACTAGCGGATACTACGAGCAGTACTTC.

This CDR3 reads CATRAGGHGELFF. DNA for the CDR3: TGTGCCACCAGAGCAGGGGGCCACGGGGAGCTGTTTTTT. V gene TRBV24-1 combines with J gene TRBJ2-2; 8 bases match TRBD1. From germline, CDR1 is KGHDR and CDR2 SFDVKD. The CDR3 extends over 13 amino acids. Unmatched junction bases numbered 4, after V lost 7 bases and J lost 7 bases.

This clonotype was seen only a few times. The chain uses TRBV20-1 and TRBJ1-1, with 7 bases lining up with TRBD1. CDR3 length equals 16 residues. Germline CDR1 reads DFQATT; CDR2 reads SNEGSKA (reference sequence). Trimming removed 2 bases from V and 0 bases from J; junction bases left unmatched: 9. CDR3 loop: CSARLGQTPLNTEAFF. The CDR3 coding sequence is TGCAGTGCTAGACTGGGACAGACCCCATTGAACACTGAAGCTTTCTTT.

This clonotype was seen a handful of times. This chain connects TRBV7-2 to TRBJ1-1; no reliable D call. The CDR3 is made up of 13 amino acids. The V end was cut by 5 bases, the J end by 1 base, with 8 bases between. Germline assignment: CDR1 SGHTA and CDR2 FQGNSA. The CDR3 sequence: CASSLEANTEAFF. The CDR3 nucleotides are TGTGCCAGCAGCCTGGAGGCGAACACTGAAGCTTTCTTT.

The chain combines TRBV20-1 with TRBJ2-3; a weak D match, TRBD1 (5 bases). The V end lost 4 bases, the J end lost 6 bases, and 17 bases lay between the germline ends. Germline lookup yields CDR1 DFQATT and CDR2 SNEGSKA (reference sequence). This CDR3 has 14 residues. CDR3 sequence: CSATPTGLMDTQYF. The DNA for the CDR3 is TGCAGTGCTACACCAACAGGTTTAATGGATACGCAGTATTTT.

In nucleotides, the CDR3 is TGTGCCAGTACCATAGAGACCACCATGAACACTGAAGCTTTCTTT. Its protein product is CASTIETTMNTEAFF. J is TRBJ1-1 and V is TRBV19; D uncertain. Trimming cost V 7 bases and J 0 bases, with 15 bases left between them. The CDR3 covers 15 residues. CDR1 and CDR2 (germline): LNHDA, SQIVND (reference sequence).

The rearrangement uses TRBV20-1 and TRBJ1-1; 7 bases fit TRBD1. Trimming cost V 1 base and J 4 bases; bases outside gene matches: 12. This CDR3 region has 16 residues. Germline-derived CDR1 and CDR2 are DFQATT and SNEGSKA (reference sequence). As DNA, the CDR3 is TGCAGTGCTAGAGGGGGGGTCCTACAGGGGAGCACTGAAGCTTTCTTT. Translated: CSARGGVLQGSTEAFF.

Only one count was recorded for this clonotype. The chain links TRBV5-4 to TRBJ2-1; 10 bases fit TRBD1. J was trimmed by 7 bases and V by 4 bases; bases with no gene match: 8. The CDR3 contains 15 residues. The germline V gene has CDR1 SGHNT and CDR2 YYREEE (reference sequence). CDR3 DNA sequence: TGTGCCAGCAGCCACGGGACAGGGGTTACGAATGAGCAGTTCTTC. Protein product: CASSHGTGVTNEQFF.

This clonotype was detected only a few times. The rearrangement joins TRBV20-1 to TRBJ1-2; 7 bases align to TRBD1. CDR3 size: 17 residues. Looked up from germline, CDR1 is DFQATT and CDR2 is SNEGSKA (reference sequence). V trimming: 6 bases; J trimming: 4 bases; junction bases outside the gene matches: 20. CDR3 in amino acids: CSAHEGGGRRLRYGYTF. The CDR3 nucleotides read TGCAGTGCCCACGAAGGAGGGGGCAGAAGGTTGCGCTATGGCTACACCTTC.

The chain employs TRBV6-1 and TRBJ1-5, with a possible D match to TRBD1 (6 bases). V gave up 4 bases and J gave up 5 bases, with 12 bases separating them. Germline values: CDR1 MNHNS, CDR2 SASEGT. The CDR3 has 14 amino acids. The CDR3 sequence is CASSGARGHQPQHF. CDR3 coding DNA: TGTGCCAGCAGTGGGGCCAGGGGTCATCAGCCCCAGCATTTT.

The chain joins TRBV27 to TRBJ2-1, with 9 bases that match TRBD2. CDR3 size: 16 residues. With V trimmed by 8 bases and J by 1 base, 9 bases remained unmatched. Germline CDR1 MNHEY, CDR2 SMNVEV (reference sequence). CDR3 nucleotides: TGTGCCAGCCATCGTAGCGGGAGTGGTTCCTACAATGAGCAGTTCTTC. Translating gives CASHRSGSGSYNEQFF.